This T cell receptor (beta chain) was recovered during a study of T cell responses to AZD1222 COVID-19 vaccine. The study, taken as a whole, reports: Most donors were white British and more were female, and clonal diversity was possibly underestimated. Unmutated variant regions are reportedly targeted by nearly half of spike-specific TCRs.

Trimming cost V 5 bases and J 2 bases, with 1 base left between them. The CDR3 spans 11 residues. Comments on this clone: Its antigen is as yet unknown.

Here immunoSEQ multiplex PCR was the method, and the copy in TCRdb shows in-frame clones only, minus some. The sample records some 200,000 clones, approximately 90% being singletons. The source is an adult in good health. Sequences were derived from peripheral blood, sampled on day 0 of AZD1222 vaccination. The chain has TRBV12-3 or TRBV12-4 and TRBJ1-3; no reliable D call. The CDR3 spells CASSAGNTIYF. The CDR3 nucleotides are TGTGCCAGCAGTGCTGGAAACACCATATATTTT.